This T cell receptor beta chain was retrieved from a study of blood T cell repertoires in COVID-19. Study-wide context: Researchers got acute and convalescent COVID-19 samples from the United States, Italy and Spain. PBMCs, B-cell-depleted T cells, or T cells were the source of the cDNA or gDNA that made up the material.

Original methodology: Using reference gene primer amplification, nucleated cell counts were estimated. Sequenced by immunoSEQ multiplex PCR; TCRdb stores in-frame clones only, minus some. V and J calls and clone size are given by that table; D and trimming were obtained from the DNA. The data hold about 25,000 clones, with approximately 80% observed a single time. The germline V gene has CDR1 SQVTM and CDR2 ANQGSEA. This CDR3 comprises 14 residues. Trimming stripped 4 bases from V and 3 bases from J, with 16 bases between. The rearrangement joins TRBV29-1 to TRBJ2-7, with D possibly being TRBD2 (6 bases). This receptor was identified in a human donor in a cohort sampled during active COVID-19. Material: peripheral blood. The CDR3 loop reads CSVAGLTSFYEQYF. Here the CDR3 DNA reads TGCAGCGTTGCGGGACTTACCAGCTTCTACGAGCAGTACTTC.